Presented here are 17 T cell receptor beta chains from one specimen sequenced in a study of T cell responses to AZD1222 COVID-19 vaccine. Libraries were prepared by immunoSEQ multiplex PCR; TCRdb keeps only in-frame clonotypes and omits some of them. The table has around 110,000 clones, approximately 90% seen once; the top ten hold about 1.4%. The sequences come from peripheral blood, collected 28 days after the second AZD1222 dose. These receptor sequences come from an adult who received the AZD1222 COVID-19 vaccine.

The chain is built from TRBV28 and TRBJ2-1, with 8 nucleotides matching TRBD2. Germline values: CDR1 MDHEN, CDR2 SYDVKM. The CDR3 runs 14 residues. The CDR3 here is CGARAGVPYNEQFF. The CDR3 DNA reads TGTGGTGCCCGAGCGGGAGTACCCTACAATGAGCAGTTCTTC. Full variable domain (missing parts from reference TRBV28 and TRBJ2-1): DVKVTQSSRYLVKRTGEKVFLECVQDMDHENMFWYRQDPGLGLRLIYFSYDVKMKEKGDIPEGYSVSREKKERFSLILESASTNQTSMYLCGARAGVPYNEQFFGPGTRLTVL.

V is TRBV28 and J is TRBJ1-3; D ambiguous. CDR3 length: 14 amino acids. The V gene lost 5 bases and the J gene lost 3 bases, with 11 bases spanning the gap. Germline-derived CDR1 and CDR2 are MDHEN and SYDVKM. Written as DNA, the CDR3 is TGTGCCAGCAGTACGGGGAGGGTTGGAAACACCATATATTTT. This sequence encodes CASSTGRVGNTIYF.

The rearrangement uses TRBV27 and TRBJ2-2, with a possible D match to TRBD2 (5 bases). The CDR3 has 14 residues. Trimming shortened V by 10 bases and J by 7 bases, and 19 bases separated the two germline ends. In germline, CDR1 is MNHEY, CDR2 SMNVEV (reference sequence). Here the CDR3 DNA reads TGTGCCACCAGAACTAGAGGGTATAGCGGGGAGCTGTTTTTT. It encodes CATRTRGYSGELFF.

V gene TRBV3-1 (or the pseudogene TRBV3-2) combines with J gene TRBJ1-1; weak D call: TRBD1 (6 bases). Trimming took off 4 bases at V and 5 bases at J, with 14 bases between the two ends. The length of the CDR3 is 14 residues. Germline loops: CDR1 LGHDT, CDR2 YNNKEL (reference sequence). This chain's CDR3 is CASSPGQRETEAFF. CDR3 coding DNA: TGTGCCAGCAGCCCCGGACAGCGGGAAACTGAAGCTTTCTTT.

The gene calls are TRBV27 and TRBJ2-1, with D unresolved. With 5 bases removed from V and 6 bases from J, the gap between germline ends came to 11 bases. The CDR3 runs to 13 residues. CDR1 MNHEY and CDR2 SMNVEV come from the germline V gene (reference sequence). The CDR3 reads CASSLPEVNEQFF. DNA for the CDR3: TGTGCCAGCAGTCTCCCAGAAGTCAATGAGCAGTTCTTC.

The genes are TRBV7-3 and TRBJ1-1; 9 nucleotides align to TRBD1. Germline-derived CDR1 and CDR2 are SGHTA and FQGTGA. The CDR3 extends over 17 amino acids. V lost 5 bases to trimming and J lost 0 bases; unmatched junction nucleotides: 10. The CDR3 loop is CASSPHTWDRVNTEAFF. In DNA, the CDR3 is TGTGCCAGCAGCCCTCACACCTGGGACAGGGTGAACACTGAAGCTTTCTTT.

The chain carries TRBV28 and TRBJ2-7; tentatively, D is TRBD2 (5 bases). The CDR3 runs 13 residues. Trimming removed 1 base at V and 5 bases at J, with 9 bases between. The V gene's germline CDR1 is MDHEN and CDR2 SYDVKM. CDR3 loop: CASSLSGINEQYF. In DNA, the CDR3 is TGTGCCAGCAGTTTATCGGGGATAAACGAGCAGTACTTC.

V gene TRBV5-5 combines with J gene TRBJ1-2; D is uncertain. Trimming left V 4 bases short and J 1 base short, with 14 bases between. Per the germline V gene, CDR1 is SGHKS and CDR2 is YYEKEE (reference sequence). This CDR3 has 15 amino acids. CDR3 DNA sequence: TGTGCCAGCAGCCCGTCCGCAATGGGTAACTATGGCTACACCTTC. This translates into CASSPSAMGNYGYTF.

V is TRBV28 and J is TRBJ2-5; TRBD1 agrees at 9 bases. Germline V lookup: CDR1 MDHEN, CDR2 SYDVKM. V was pared by 4 bases and J by 5 bases, with 2 bases of the junction left unmatched. The CDR3 spans 13 residues. CDR3 coding DNA: TGTGCCAGCAGTTCAGGGACAGGGGAGACCCAGTACTTC. Its protein is CASSSGTGETQYF.

The chain uses TRBV7-9 and TRBJ2-6; 16 bases fit TRBD2. The CDR3 is 19 residues long. The trim removed 5 bases at V and 0 bases at J, leaving 4 bases unmatched. Germline CDR1 reads SEHNR; CDR2 reads FQNEAQ (reference sequence). The CDR3 DNA follows: TGTGCCAGCAGCCCCGGGACTAGCGGGAGGGACTCTGGGGCCAACGTCCTGACTTTC. As protein: CASSPGTSGRDSGANVLTF. Full variable domain (outside the CDR3, taken from reference TRBV7-9 and TRBJ2-6): DTGVSQNPRHKITKRGQNVTFRCDPISEHNRLYWYRQTLGQGPEFLTYFQNEAQLEKSRLLSDRFSAERPKGSFSTLEIQRTEQGDSAMYLCASSPGTSGRDSGANVLTFGAGSRLTVL.

There are a few counts of this clone. The chain couples TRBV20-1 to TRBJ2-1; 13 bases line up with TRBD2. CDR1 and CDR2 (germline): DFQATT, SNEGSKA (reference sequence). V dropped 6 bases and J dropped 2; count of bases not matched to a gene: 7. The CDR3 length is 16 residues. This CDR3 reads CSASTSGRATYNEQFF. In DNA, the CDR3 is TGCAGTGCCAGTACTAGCGGGAGGGCAACCTACAATGAGCAGTTCTTC.

This chain connects TRBV6-5 to TRBJ1-1; D possibly corresponds to TRBD1 (6 bases). CDR3 length: 15 amino acids. The V gene's germline CDR1 is MNHEY and CDR2 SVGAGI. V was cut by 5 bases and J by 0 bases, with 13 bases left in between. In DNA form, the CDR3 reads TGTGCCAGCAGTCCTCGTGGACAGATGAACACTGAAGCTTTCTTT. Translation gives CASSPRGQMNTEAFF.

The chain uses TRBV18 and TRBJ2-3, with a possible D match to TRBD1 (6 bases). Germline CDR1 KGHSH, CDR2 LQKENI. The CDR3 is made up of 15 amino acids. Trimming removed 5 bases from V and 5 bases from J, with 17 bases in between. The CDR3 DNA reads TGTGCCAGCTCAGGCTTGTCGCAGGGACAAGATACGCAGTATTTT. It encodes CASSGLSQGQDTQYF.

The chain links TRBV7-6 to TRBJ2-2; D is uncertain. Germline CDR1 SGHVS, CDR2 FNYEAQ. V shed 5 bases and J shed 0 bases, with 13 bases lying between them. The CDR3 totals 16 residues. CDR3 region: CASSPRTIANTGELFF. The CDR3 nucleotides are TGTGCCAGCAGCCCAAGGACGATCGCGAACACCGGGGAGCTGTTTTTT.

CDR3 coding DNA: TGTGCCAGCAGCGGGCGGGAGATTTCACCCCTCCACTTT. Residues: CASSGREISPLHF. This chain joins TRBV7-9 and TRBJ1-6, with no clear D. V lost 5 bases to trimming and J lost 9 bases, with 11 bases between them. Germline assignment: CDR1 SEHNR and CDR2 FQNEAQ (reference sequence). CDR3 length equals 13 residues.

This clone occurred once. This chain uses TRBV18 with TRBJ2-7, with unresolved D. The germline V and J ends were trimmed by 3 bases and 2 bases, with 5 bases remaining between them. Germline CDR1 is KGHSH and CDR2 is LQKENI. This CDR3 is built from 12 residues. The chain's CDR3 is CASSPDTYEQYF. The CDR3 nucleotides are TGTGCCAGCTCACCCGACACCTACGAGCAGTACTTC.

V gene TRBV6-5 combines with J gene TRBJ2-1; the D is unclear. V lost 10 bases and J lost 7, with 8 bases in between. From germline, CDR1 is MNHEY and CDR2 SVGAGI. The CDR3 extends over 10 amino acids. In nucleotides, the CDR3 is TGTGCCACCTCGCGAAATGAGCAGTTCTTC. Encoded protein: CATSRNEQFF.